A selection of T cell receptor beta chains follows, all from one sample in a study of neurological immune-mediated disorders. One entry per CDR3 protein, called by TCRdb with MiXCR from the 5' RACE reads. Of under 80,000 distinct CDR3 sequences listed, roughly 5% are singletons. Sequenced sample: PBMCs. The source is a woman in her twenties or thirties with multiple sclerosis. The CDR3 runs from the conserved cysteine through the conserved F or W. A D gene is named only where the DNA matches it firmly. Clone size, where shown, is once, few, many, or a class for clones that have expanded.

clone size,CDR3 length,D gene,J gene,V gene,CDR3 DNA,CDR3 protein
many,16,TRBD2,TRBJ2-2,TRBV7-2,TGTGCCAGCAGCCAACTAGCGGGGGGCCACACCGGGGAGCTGTTTTTT,CASSQLAGGHTGELFF
many,12,-,TRBJ1-5,TRBV5-1,TGCGCCAGCCCAGAGCCAAGTGAGCCCCAGCATTTT,CASPEPSEPQHF
many,17,-,TRBJ2-7,TRBV19,TGTGCCAGTAGTATTGGATGGGTCGGGACGAATGACTACGAGCAGTACTTC,CASSIGWVGTNDYEQYF
many,14,-,TRBJ2-3,TRBV3-1,TGTGCCAGCAGCCGGGCAGGGGAGCCAGATACGCAGTATTTT,CASSRAGEPDTQYF
many,15,-,TRBJ1-1,TRBV7-6,TGTGCCAGCAGCCCCCGGGAAGGGATGAACACTGAAGCTTTCTTT,CASSPREGMNTEAFF
many,14,-,TRBJ2-3,TRBV7-9,TGTGCCAGCAGCTTTCGGGGGGCCACAGATACGCAGTATTTT,CASSFRGATDTQYF
many,16,-,TRBJ2-1,TRBV20-1,TGCAGTGCTAGAGACTTAAACCGGGACGGTGGAGATGAGCAGTTCTTC,CSARDLNRDGGDEQFF
-,14,-,TRBJ1-2,TRBV6-6,TGTGCCAGCAGCGAGACCGGGACAAGTTATGGCTACACCTTC,CASSETGTSYGYTF
many,14,-,TRBJ2-5,TRBV6-5,TGTGCCAGCAGTTACGCCAGGTTGGGGGAGACCCAGTACTTC,CASSYARLGETQYF
many,17,TRBD1,TRBJ1-6,TRBV28,TGTGCCACCACTACCCCGGGACAGGGGGCTAGGAATTCACCCCTCAACTTT,CATTTPGQGARNSPLNF
few,16,TRBD2,TRBJ2-3,TRBV20-1,TGCAGTGCTCTCTCCACTAGCGGGGAAACGTCAGATACGCAGTATTTT,CSALSTSGETSDTQYF
many,13,-,TRBJ2-1,TRBV5-6,TGTGCCAGCAGCCCGCGGCCCGACAATGAGCAGTTCTTC,CASSPRPDNEQFF
many,14,TRBD2,TRBJ2-7,TRBV29-1,TGCAGCGTTGAAGTAGCGGGAAAGTCCTACGAGCAGTACTTC,CSVEVAGKSYEQYF
few,15,-,TRBJ1-1,TRBV12-3/TRBV12-4,TGTGCCAGCAGTCCCCGGGTTGGGGTGAACACTGAAGCTTTCTTT,CASSPRVGVNTEAFF
many,16,-,TRBJ2-1,TRBV9,TGTGCCAGCAGCGTAGGCCCGCAGACTTCCTACAATGAGCAGTTCTTC,CASSVGPQTSYNEQFF
many,11,-,TRBJ1-2,TRBV29-1,TGCAGCGTACTACAGGGAGAAGGCTACACCTTC,CSVLQGEGYTF
many,15,-,TRBJ1-1,TRBV7-2,TGTGCCAGCAGCTTAGTGGAGGGTTTGAACACTGAAGCTTTCTTT,CASSLVEGLNTEAFF
many,15,TRBD1,TRBJ2-7,TRBV9,TGTGCCAGCAGCGTAGGGACAGGGGGCGTTTACGAGCAGTACTTC,CASSVGTGGVYEQYF
many,14,TRBD2,TRBJ2-7,TRBV20-1,TGCAGTGCTATAACTAGCGGGGGGAACTACGAGCAGTACTTC,CSAITSGGNYEQYF
-,13,-,TRBJ2-2,TRBV10-3,TGTGCCATCAGGGTACAAGACACCGGGGAGCTGTTTTTT,CAIRVQDTGELFF
many,14,-,TRBJ2-5,TRBV10-3,TGTGCCATCAGTGAAGGGGAAAACCAAGAGACCCAGTACTTC,CAISEGENQETQYF
many,15,-,TRBJ1-5,TRBV5-1,TGCGCCAGCAGCGAAGGACCTCGGGGCAATCAGCCCCAGCATTTT,CASSEGPRGNQPQHF
many,12,-,TRBJ2-2,TRBV7-9,TGTGCCAGCAGCACGGGTCCCGGGGAGCTGTTTTTT,CASSTGPGELFF
many,12,-,TRBJ2-5,TRBV29-1,TGCAGCGTGACAGTCATACAAGAGACCCAGTACTTC,CSVTVIQETQYF
-,14,-,TRBJ1-4,TRBV20-1,TGCAGTGCTAGAACGCGTGCGACTAATGAAAAACTGTTTTTT,CSARTRATNEKLFF
-,17,TRBD1,TRBJ1-6,TRBV4-1,TGCGCCAGCAGCCAAGCCCCTCCGACAGGGGGAGGTTCACCCCTCCACTTT,CASSQAPPTGGGSPLHF
many,14,-,TRBJ1-3,TRBV3-1,TGTGCCAGCAGCCAAGGACTTTCTGGAAACACCATATATTTT,CASSQGLSGNTIYF
few,17,-,TRBJ1-1,TRBV4-1,TGCGCCAGCAGCCCCACCTTTGGGGCGGGGATGAACACTGAAGCTTTCTTT,CASSPTFGAGMNTEAFF
many,13,TRBD1,TRBJ2-5,TRBV5-1,TGCGCCAGCAGCACCGGGACAGCGCGGACCCAGTACTTC,CASSTGTARTQYF
many,19,TRBD2,TRBJ2-4,TRBV4-1,TGCGCCAGCAGCCGCCATAGCGGGGGGGCCCTCGTGGCCAAAAACATTCAGTACTTC,CASSRHSGGALVAKNIQYF
many,13,TRBD1,TRBJ2-7,TRBV30,TGTGCCTGGGGACAGGCCGCTTGGGACGAGCAGTACTTC,CAWGQAAWDEQYF
few,15,-,TRBJ1-2,TRBV7-6,TGTGCCAGCAGTCAAGGGCAGGGCTCCAACTATGGCTACACCTTC,CASSQGQGSNYGYTF
-,15,TRBD2,TRBJ2-2,TRBV5-1,TGCGCCAGCGGTCGCGGGGGGGCGAACACCGGGGAGCTGTTTTTT,CASGRGGANTGELFF
few,15,-,TRBJ1-5,TRBV5-6,TGTGCCAGCAGCATGAGGACAGCCCTTAATCAGCCCCAGCATTTT,CASSMRTALNQPQHF
many,16,-,TRBJ2-5,TRBV4-1,TGCGCCAGCAGCCAAGAAGTCGGACAGCAAAAAGAGACCCAGTACTTC,CASSQEVGQQKETQYF
many,13,TRBD1,TRBJ2-3,TRBV29-1,TGCAGCATTGGACAGGGCCTGACAGATACGCAGTATTTT,CSIGQGLTDTQYF
-,14,TRBD1,TRBJ1-2,TRBV6-5,TGTGCCAGCAGAGACAGGGGCCCCCCCTATGGCTACACCTTC,CASRDRGPPYGYTF
-,14,-,TRBJ1-1,TRBV12-3/TRBV12-4,TGTGCCAGCAGTACCAGGCTAATGAACACTGAAGCTTTCTTT,CASSTRLMNTEAFF
many,15,TRBD2,TRBJ2-5,TRBV5-5,TGTGCCAGCAGCGGCGGACTAGTGACTGGAGAGACCCAGTACTTC,CASSGGLVTGETQYF
-,11,-,TRBJ2-2,TRBV5-1,TGCGCCAGCAGCTTGGGTTGGGAGCTGTTTTTT,CASSLGWELFF